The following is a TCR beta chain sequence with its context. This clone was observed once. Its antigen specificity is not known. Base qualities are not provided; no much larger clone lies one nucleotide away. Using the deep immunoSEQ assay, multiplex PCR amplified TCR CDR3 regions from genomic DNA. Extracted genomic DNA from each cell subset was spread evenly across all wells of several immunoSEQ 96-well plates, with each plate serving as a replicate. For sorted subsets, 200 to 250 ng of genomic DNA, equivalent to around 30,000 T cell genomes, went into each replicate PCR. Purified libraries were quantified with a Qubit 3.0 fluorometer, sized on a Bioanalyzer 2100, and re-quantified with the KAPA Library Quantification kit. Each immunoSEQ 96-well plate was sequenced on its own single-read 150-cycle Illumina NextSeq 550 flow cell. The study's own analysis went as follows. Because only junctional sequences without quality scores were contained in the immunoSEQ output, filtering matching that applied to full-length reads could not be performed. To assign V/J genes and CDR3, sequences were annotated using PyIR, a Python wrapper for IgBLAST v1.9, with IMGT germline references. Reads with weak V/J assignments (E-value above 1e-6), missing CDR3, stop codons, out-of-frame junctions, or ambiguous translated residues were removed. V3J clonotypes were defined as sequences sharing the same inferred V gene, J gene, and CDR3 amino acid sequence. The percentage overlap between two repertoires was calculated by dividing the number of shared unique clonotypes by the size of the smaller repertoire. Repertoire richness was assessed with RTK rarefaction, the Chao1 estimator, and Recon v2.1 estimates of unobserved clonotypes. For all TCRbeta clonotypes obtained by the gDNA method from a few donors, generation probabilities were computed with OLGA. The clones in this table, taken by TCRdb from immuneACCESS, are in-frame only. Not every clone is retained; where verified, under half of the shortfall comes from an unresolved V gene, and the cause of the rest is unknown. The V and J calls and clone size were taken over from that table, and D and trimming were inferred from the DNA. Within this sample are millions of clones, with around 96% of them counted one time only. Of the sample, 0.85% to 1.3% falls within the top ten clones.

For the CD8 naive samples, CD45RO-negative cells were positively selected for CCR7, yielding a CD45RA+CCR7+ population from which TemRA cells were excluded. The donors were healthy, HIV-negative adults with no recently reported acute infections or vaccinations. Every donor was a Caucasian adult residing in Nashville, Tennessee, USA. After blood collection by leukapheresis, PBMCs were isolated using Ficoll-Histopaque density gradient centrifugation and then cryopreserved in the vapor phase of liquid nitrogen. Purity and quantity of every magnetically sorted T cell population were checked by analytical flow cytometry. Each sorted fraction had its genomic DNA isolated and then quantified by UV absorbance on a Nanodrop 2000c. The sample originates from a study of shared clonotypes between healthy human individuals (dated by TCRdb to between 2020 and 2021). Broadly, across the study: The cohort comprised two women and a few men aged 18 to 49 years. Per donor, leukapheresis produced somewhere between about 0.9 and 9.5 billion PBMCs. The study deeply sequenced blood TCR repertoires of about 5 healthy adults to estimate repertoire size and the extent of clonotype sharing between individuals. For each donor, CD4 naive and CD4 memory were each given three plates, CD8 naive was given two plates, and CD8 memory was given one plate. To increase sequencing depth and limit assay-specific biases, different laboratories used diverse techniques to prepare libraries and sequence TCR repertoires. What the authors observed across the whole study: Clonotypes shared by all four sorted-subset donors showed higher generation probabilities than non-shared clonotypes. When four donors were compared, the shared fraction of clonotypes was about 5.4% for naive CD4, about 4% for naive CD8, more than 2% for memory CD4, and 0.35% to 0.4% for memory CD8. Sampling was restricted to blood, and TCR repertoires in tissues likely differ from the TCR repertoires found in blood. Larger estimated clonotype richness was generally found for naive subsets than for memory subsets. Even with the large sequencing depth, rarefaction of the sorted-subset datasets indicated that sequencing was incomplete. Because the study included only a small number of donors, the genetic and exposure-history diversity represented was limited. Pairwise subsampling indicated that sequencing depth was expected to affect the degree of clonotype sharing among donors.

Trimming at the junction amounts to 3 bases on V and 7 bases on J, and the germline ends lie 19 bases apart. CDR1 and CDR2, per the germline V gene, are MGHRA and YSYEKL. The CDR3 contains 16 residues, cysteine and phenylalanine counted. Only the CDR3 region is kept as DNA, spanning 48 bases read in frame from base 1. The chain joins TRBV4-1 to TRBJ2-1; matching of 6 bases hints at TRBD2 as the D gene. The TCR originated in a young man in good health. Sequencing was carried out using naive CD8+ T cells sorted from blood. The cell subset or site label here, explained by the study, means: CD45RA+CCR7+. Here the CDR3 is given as CASSQAPGLELNEQFF. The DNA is TGCGCCAGCAGCCAGGCCCCGGGACTCGAGTTAAATGAGCAGTTCTTC.